This T cell receptor (beta chain) was sequenced for a study of CD8+ T cells in alopecia areata. The overall study: Severity scoring for treated patients was based on the percentage of affected scalp area. Broader study findings: During tofacitinib treatment, many expanded lesional clones remained in scalp and blood. Clonality in lesional scalp, especially alopecia totalis/universalis, exceeded that of normal scalp. Among the top 100, expanded CD8+ clones were significantly decreased by tofacitinib, as was scalp clonality.

Note on this clone: Its antigen is not identified.

TCR sequencing used cDNA made by reverse transcription of extracted RNA. Sequencing used immunoSEQ multiplex PCR; TCRdb keeps in-frame clones, though not all of them. The sample contains 210,000 or so clones, more than 60% of which appear only once. The CDR3 contains 13 residues. Germline V gives CDR1 PRHDT, CDR2 FYEKMQ (reference sequence). The V and J ends lost 1 base and 6 bases respectively, with 8 bases between them. Stated treatment: oral pan-JAK inhibitor, 5-10 mg twice daily. Material: CD4+ T cells sorted from blood, obtained between weeks 43 and 45, from a patient treated with tofacitinib. This chain connects TRBV13 to TRBJ2-3, with D maybe TRBD2 (6 bases). The TCR comes from a human donor with alopecia areata. The CDR3 loop reads CASSLVGGDTQYF. The CDR3 bases are TGTGCCAGCAGCTTAGTCGGAGGGGATACGCAGTATTTT.